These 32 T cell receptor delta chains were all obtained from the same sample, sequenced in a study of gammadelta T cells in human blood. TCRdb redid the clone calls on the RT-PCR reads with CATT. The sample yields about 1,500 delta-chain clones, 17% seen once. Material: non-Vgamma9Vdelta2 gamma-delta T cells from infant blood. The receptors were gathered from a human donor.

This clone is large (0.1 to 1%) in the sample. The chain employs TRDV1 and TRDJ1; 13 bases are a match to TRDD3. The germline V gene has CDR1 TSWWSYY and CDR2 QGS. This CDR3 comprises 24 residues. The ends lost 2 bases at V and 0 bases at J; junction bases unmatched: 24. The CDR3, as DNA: TGTGCTCTTGGGGAATGGTCCCTGGGCTTCCAACCCCCACTGGGGGATACGTACACCGATAAACTCATCTTT. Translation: CALGEWSLGFQPPLGDTYTDKLIF.

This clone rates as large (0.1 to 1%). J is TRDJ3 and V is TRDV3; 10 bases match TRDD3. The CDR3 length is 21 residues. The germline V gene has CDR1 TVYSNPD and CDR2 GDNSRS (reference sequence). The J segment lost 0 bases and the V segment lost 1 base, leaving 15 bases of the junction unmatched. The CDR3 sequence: CAFIPYTGGSGSSWDTRQMFF. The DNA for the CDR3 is TGTGCCTTTATTCCTTATACTGGGGGATCCGGAAGCTCCTGGGACACCCGACAGATGTTTTTC. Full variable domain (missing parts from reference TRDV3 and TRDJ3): CDKVTQSSPDQTVASGSEVVLLCTYDTVYSNPDLFWYRIRPDYSFQFVFYGDNSRSEGADFTQGRFSVKHILTQKAFHLVISPVRTEDSATYYCAFIPYTGGSGSSWDTRQMFFGTGIKLFVEP.

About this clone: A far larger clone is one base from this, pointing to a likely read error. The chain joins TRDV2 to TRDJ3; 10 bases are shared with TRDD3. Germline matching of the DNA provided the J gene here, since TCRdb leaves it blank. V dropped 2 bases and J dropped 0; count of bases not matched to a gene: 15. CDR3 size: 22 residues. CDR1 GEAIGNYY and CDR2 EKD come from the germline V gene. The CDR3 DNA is TGTGCCTGTGACATCAAGTTACTGGGGGATGCCCTGAGCTCCTGGGACACCCGACAGATGTTTTTC. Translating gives CACDIKLLGDALSSWDTRQMFF.

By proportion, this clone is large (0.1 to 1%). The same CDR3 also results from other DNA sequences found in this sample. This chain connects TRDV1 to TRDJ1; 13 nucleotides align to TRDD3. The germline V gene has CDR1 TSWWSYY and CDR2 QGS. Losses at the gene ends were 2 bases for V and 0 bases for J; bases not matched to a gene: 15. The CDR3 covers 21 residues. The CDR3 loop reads CALGEILPTGGYATYTDKLIF. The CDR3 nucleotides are TGTGCTCTTGGGGAAATCCTTCCTACTGGGGGATACGCCACGTACACCGATAAACTCATCTTT.

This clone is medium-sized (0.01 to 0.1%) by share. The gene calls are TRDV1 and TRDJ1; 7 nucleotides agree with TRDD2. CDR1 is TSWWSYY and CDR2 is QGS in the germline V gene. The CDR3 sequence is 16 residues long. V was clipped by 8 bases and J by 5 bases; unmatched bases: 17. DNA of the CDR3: TGTGCTCTTACCCACCCTTCCTTCGCTGTTTGGGATAAACTCATCTTT. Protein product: CALTHPSFAVWDKLIF.

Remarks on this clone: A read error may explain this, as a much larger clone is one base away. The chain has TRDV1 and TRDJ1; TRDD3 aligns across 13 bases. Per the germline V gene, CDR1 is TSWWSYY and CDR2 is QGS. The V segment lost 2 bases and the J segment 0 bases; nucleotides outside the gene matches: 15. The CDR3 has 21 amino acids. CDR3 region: CALGEVLPTGGYATYTDKLIF. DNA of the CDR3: TGTGCTCTTGGGGAAGTCCTTCCTACTGGGGGATACGCCACGTACACCGATAAACTCATCTTT.

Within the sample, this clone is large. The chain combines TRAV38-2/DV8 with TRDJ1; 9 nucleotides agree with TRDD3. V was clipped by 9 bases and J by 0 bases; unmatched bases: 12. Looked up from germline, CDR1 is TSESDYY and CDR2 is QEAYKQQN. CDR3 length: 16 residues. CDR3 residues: CASRIAGGSYTDKLIF. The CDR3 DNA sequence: TGTGCTTCCAGAATAGCTGGGGGATCGTACACCGATAAACTCATCTTT.

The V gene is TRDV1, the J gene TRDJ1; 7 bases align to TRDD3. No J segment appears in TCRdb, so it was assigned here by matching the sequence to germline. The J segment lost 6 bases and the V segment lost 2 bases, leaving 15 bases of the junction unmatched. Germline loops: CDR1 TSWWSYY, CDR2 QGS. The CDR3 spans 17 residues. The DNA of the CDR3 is TGTGCTCTTGGGGAAATTCCCGTCTACTGGGGATCATATAAACTCATCTTT. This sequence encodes CALGEIPVYWGSYKLIF.

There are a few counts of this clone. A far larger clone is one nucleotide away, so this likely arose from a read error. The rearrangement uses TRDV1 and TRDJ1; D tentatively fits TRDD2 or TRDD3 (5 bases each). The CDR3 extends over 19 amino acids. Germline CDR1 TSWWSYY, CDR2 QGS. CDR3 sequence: CALGDPTLWSVGVFDKRIF. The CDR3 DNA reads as TGTGCTCTTGGGGACCCTACTCTATGGAGTGTTGGGGTCTTCGATAAACGCATCTTT.

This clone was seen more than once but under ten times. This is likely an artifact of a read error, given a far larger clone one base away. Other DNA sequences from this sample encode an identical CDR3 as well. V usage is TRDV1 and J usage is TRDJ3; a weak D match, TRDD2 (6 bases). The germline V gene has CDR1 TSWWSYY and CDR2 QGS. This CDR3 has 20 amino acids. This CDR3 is CALGETPSGRISWDTRQMFF. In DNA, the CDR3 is TGTGCTCTTGGGGAAACACCTTCCGGAAGAATCTCCTGGGACACCCGACAGATGTTTTTT.

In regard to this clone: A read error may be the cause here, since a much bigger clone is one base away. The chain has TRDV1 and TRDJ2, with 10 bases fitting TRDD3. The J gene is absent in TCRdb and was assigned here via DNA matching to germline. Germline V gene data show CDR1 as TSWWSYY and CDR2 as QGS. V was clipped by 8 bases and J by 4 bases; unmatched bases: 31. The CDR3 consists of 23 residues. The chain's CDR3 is CALRGDYIPFYYLWGIPTAQLFF. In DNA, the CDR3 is TGTGCTCTTCGGGGGGACTACATTCCTTTCTATTATTTATGGGGGATACCGACAGCACAACTCTTCTTT.

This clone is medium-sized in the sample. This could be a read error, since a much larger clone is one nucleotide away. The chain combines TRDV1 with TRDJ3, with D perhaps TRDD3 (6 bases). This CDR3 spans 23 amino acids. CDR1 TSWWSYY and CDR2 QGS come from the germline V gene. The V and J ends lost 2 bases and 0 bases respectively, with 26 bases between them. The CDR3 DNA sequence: TGTGCTCTTGGGGAAGCCGACAGGGGGACGAAAGGCCAAAGCTCCTGGGACACCCGACAGATGTTTTTC. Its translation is CALGEADRGTKGQSSWDTRQMFF.

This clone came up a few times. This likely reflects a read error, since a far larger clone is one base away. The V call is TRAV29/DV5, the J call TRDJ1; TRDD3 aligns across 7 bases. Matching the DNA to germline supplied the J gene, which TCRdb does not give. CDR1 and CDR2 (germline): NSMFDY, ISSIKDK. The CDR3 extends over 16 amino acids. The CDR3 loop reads CATSAYWGPYTDKLIF. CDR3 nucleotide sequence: TGTGCAACAAGCGCTTACTGGGGACCCTACACCGATAAACTCATCTTT.

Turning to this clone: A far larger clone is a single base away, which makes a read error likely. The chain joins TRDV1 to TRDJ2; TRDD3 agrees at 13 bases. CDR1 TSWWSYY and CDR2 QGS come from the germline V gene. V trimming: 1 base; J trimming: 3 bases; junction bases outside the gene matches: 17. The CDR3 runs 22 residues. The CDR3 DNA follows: TGTGCTCTTGGGGAACGCGGTTGTCAGTACTGGGGGATACGCGATGTGACAGCACAACTCTTCTTT. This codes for CALGERGCQYWGIRDVTAQLFF.

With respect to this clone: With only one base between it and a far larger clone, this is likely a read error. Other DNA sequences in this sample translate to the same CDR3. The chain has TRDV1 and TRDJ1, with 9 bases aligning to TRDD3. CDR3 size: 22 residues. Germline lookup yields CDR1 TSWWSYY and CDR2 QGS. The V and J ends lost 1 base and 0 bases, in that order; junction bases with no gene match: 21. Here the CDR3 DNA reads TGTGCTCTTGGGGAACCCCAGGGATCCTACACTGGGGGAGCGCCATACACCGATAAACTCATCTTT. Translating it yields CALGEPQGSYTGGAPYTDKLIF.

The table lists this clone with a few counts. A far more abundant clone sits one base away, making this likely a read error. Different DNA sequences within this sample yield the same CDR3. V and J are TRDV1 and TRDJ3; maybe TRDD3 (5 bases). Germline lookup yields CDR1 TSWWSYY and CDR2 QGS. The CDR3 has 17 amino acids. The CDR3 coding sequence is TGCGCTCTTGGGGAACGTGGTAATGACCGGGACACCCGACAGATGTTTTTC. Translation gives CALGERGNDRDTRQMFF.

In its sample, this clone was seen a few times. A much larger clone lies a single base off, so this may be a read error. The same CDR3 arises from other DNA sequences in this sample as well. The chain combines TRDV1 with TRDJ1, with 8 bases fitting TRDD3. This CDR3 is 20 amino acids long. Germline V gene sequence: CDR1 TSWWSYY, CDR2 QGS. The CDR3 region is CALGELSLLWGTLPTDKLIF. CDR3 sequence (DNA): TGTGCTCTTGGGGAACTTTCACTACTCTGGGGGACATTGCCTACCGACAAACTCATCTTT.

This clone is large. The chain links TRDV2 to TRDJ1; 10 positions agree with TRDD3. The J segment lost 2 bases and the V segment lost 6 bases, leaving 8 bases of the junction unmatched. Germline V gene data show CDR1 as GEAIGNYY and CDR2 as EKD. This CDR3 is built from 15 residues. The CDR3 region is CACLTGGSRTDKLIF. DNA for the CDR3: TGTGCCTGTCTTACTGGGGGATCTAGGACCGATAAACTCATCTTT.

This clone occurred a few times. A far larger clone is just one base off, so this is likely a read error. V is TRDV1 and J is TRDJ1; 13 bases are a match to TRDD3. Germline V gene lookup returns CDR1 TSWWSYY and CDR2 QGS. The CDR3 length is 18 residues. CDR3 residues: CAIGSASGTGGYGPELIF. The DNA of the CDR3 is TGTGCTATTGGGTCCGCGTCCGGTACTGGGGGATACGGTCCCGAACTCATCTTT.

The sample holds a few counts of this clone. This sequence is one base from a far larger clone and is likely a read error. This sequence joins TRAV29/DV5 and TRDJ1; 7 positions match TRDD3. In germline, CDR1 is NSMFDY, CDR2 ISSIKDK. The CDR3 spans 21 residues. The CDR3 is CAASESPTSTGDRKYTYKLIF. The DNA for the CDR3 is TGTGCAGCAAGCGAATCCCCTACGAGTACTGGGGATCGAAAGTACACCTATAAACTCATCTTT.

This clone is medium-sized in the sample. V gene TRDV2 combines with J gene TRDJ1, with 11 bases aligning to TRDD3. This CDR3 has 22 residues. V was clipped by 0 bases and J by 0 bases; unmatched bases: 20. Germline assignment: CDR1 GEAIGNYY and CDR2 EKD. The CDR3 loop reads CACDTGSPLWGIRRGYTDKLIF. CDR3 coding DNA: TGTGCCTGTGACACCGGGTCCCCACTGTGGGGGATACGGAGGGGTTACACCGATAAACTCATCTTT.

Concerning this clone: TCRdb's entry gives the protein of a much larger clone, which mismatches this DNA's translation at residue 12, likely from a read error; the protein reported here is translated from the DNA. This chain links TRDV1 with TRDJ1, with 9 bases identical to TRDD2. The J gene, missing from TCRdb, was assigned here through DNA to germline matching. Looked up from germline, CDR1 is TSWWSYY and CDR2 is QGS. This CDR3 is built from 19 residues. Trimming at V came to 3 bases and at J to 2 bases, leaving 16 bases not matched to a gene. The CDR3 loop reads CALGDFGAFLLEDTDKLIF. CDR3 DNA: TGTGCTCTTGGGGACTTTGGGGCCTTCCTACTGGAGGATACCGATAAACTCATCTTT.

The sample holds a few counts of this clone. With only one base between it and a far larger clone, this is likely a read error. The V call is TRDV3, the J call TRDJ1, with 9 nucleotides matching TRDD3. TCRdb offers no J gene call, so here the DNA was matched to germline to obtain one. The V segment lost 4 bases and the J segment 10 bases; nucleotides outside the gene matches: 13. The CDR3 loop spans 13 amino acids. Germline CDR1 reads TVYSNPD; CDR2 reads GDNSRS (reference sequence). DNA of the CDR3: TGTGCCTATTGGGGATACGGTACCGAGGGACTCATCTTT. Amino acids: CAYWGYGTEGLIF. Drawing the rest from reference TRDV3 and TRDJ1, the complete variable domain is CDKVTQSSPDQTVASGSEVVLLCTYDTVYSNPDLFWYRIRPDYSFQFVFYGDNSRSEGADFTQGRFSVKHILTQKAFHLVISPVRTEDSATYYCAYWGYGTEGLIFGKGTRVTVEP.

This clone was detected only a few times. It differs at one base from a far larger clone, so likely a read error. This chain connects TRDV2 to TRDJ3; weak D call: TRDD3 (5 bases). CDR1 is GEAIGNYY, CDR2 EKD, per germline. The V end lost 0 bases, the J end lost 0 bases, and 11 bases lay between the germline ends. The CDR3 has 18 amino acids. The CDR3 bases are TGTGCCTGTGACACCGGGATTCTGAGCTCCTGGGACACCCGACAGATGTTTTTC. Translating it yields CACDTGILSSWDTRQMFF.

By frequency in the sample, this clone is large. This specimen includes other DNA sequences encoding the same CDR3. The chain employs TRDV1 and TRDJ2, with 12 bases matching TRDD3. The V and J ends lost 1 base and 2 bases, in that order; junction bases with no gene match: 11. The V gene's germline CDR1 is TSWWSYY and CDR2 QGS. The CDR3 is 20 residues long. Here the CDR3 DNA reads TGTGCTCTTGGGGAACCCTTCCTACGTACTGGGGGATACTTGACAGCACAACTCTTCTTT. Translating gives CALGEPFLRTGGYLTAQLFF.

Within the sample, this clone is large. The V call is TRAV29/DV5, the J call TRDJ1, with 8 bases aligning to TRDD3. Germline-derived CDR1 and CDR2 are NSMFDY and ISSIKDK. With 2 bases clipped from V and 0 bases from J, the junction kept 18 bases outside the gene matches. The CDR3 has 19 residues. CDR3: CAARPGRCWGSLYTDKLIF. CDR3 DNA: TGTGCAGCAAGACCGGGGCGGTGCTGGGGGAGCCTGTACACCGATAAACTCATCTTT. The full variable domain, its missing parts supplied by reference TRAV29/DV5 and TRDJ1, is DQQVKQNSPSLSVQEGRISILNCDYTNSMFDYFLWYKKYPAEGPTFLISISSIKDKNEDGRFTVFLNKSAKHLSLHIVPSQPGDSAVYFCAARPGRCWGSLYTDKLIFGKGTRVTVEP.

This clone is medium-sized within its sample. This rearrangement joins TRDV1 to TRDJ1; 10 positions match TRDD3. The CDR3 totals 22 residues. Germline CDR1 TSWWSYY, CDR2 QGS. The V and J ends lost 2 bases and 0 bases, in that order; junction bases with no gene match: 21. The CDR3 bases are TGTGCTCTTGGGGAAGTAAGATTTATCATCGGGACTGGGGGATTGTACACCGATAAACTCATCTTT. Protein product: CALGEVRFIIGTGGLYTDKLIF.

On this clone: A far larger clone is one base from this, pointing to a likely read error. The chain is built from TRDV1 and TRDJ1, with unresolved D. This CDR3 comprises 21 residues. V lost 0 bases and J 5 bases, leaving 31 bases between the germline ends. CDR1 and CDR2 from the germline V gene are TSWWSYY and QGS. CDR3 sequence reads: CALGELDMTPPFPASVDKLIF. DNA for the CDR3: TGTGCTCTTGGGGAACTAGATATGACCCCTCCCTTTCCCGCGTCCGTGGATAAACTCATCTTT.

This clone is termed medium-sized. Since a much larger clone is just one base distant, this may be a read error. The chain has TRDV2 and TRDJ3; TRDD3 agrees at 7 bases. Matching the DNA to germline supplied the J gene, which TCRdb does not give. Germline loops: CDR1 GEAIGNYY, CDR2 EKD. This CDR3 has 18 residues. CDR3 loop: CASDTGDVSSWDTRQMFF. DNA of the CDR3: TGTGCCAGTGACACGGGGGATGTTAGCTCCTGGGACACCCGACAGATGTTTTTC.

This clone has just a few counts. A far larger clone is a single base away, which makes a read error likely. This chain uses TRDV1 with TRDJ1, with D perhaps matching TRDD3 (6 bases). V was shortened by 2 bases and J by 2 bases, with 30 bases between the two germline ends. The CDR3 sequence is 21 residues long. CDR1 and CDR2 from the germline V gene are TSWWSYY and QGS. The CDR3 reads CALGESCWGRGLGIGTDKLIF. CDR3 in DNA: TGTGCTCTTGGGGAATCGTGCTGGGGAAGAGGGCTGGGAATAGGAACCGATAAACTCATCTTT.

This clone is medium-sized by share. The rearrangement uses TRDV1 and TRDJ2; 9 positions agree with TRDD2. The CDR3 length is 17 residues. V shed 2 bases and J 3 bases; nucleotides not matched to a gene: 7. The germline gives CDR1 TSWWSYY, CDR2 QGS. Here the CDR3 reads CALGESFLRGMTAQLFF. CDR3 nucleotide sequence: TGTGCTCTTGGGGAATCCTTCCTACGGGGGATGACAGCACAACTCTTCTTT.

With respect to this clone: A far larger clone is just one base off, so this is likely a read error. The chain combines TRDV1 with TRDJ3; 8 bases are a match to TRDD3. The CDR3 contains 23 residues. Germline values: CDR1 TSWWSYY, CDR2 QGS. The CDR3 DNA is TGTGCTCTTGGGAAGGGCTTTCCTCGAACCTGGGGGACCCACTCCTGGGACCCCCGACAGATGTTTTTC. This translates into CALGKGFPRTWGTHSWDPRQMFF.